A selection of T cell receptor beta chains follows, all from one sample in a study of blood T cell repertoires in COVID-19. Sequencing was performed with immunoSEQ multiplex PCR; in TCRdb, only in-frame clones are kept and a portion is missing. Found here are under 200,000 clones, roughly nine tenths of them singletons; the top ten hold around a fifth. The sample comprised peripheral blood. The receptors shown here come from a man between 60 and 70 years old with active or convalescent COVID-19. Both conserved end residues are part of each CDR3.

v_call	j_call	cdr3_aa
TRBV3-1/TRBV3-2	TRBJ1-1	CASSQGGIGNEAFF
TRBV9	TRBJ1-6	CASSGHPGLPNSPLHF
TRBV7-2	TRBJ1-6	CASSSRQSYNSPLHF
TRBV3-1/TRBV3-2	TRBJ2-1	CASSQIVADSYNEQFF
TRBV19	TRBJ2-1	CASSIRTGGHNEQFF
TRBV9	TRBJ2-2	CASSNRGDNTGELFF
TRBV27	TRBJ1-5	CASGLRDNNQPQHF
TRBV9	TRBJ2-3	CASSVGAGDTDTQYF
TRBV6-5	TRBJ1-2	CASGERDRGNYGYTF
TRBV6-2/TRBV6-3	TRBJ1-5	CASSFGGVSNQPQHF
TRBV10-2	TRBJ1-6	CASSSRRDTSSPLHF
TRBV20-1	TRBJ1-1	CSARTDFGAFF
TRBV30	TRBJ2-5	CAWSHTGIQETQYF
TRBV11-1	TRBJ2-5	CASSLAQGQETQYF
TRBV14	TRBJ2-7	CASSQDSRTGSYEQYF
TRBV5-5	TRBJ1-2	CASSSATGIYTF
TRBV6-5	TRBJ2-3	CASSFGGRTDTQYF
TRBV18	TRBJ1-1	CASFPRRLLPRTTEAFF
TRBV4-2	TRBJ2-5	CASSQAGTIGETQYF
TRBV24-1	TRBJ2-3	CATSDDSSQGGGLTDTQYF
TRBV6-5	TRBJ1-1	CASSYFAGGETEAFF
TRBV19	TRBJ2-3	CASSIGQGAGTDTQYF
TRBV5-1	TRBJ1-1	CASSSRGGGSPSLSGTEAFF
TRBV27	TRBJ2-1	CASSSLSGDFAANEQFF
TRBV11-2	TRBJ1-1	CASSLTRDTEAFF